Following are 25 T cell receptor beta chains from one sample sequenced in a study of radiotherapy plus CTLA-4 blockade in lung cancer. The assay was immunoSEQ multiplex PCR, and TCRdb's table has in-frame clones only and misses some. The table includes fewer than 45,000 clones, over 55% detected once. Material: peripheral blood, obtained from a patient treated with radiotherapy plus ipilimumab. The receptors derive from a human donor with non-small cell lung cancer who had stable disease on radiotherapy plus ipilimumab.

The J gene is TRBJ2-7, the V gene TRBV11-3; maybe TRBD1 (6 bases). Germline V gene sequence: CDR1 SGHNT, CDR2 YENEEA. CDR3 size: 13 residues. The ends were cut back, 4 bases at V and 0 bases at J, with 7 bases in the middle. This CDR3 is CASSWDISYEQYF. The CDR3, as DNA: TGTGCCAGCAGCTGGGACATCTCCTACGAGCAGTACTTC.

This clone was detected only a few times. J is TRBJ1-2 and V is TRBV7-2; D possibly corresponds to TRBD1 (6 bases). Trimming removed 5 bases from V and 0 bases from J, with 16 bases in between. Germline V gene data show CDR1 as SGHTA and CDR2 as FQGNSA. The CDR3 is 16 amino acids. This CDR3 reads CASSPPGTPSNYGYTF. The CDR3 DNA reads as TGTGCCAGCAGCCCCCCCGGGACACCTTCTAACTATGGCTACACCTTC.

This chain links TRBV11-2 with TRBJ2-5, with a weak D call TRBD1 (5 bases). The CDR3 is 14 amino acids. From germline, CDR1 is SGHAT and CDR2 FQNNGV. V was pared by 3 bases and J by 0 bases, with 8 bases between. The CDR3 protein is CASSFGQYQETQYF. In DNA form, the CDR3 reads TGTGCCAGCAGCTTCGGACAATACCAAGAGACCCAGTACTTC.

This chain uses TRBV4-1 with TRBJ1-5, with 8 bases lining up with TRBD1. Germline V gene data show CDR1 as MGHRA and CDR2 as YSYEKL. The J segment lost 13 bases and the V segment lost 1 base, leaving 9 bases of the junction unmatched. The CDR3 runs 14 residues. The CDR3 DNA reads TGCGCCAGCAGCCAAGCGGCAGGGGGCGGATCTCAGCATTTT. Its translation: CASSQAAGGGSQHF.

V is TRBV7-2 and J is TRBJ2-5; maybe TRBD1 (6 bases). The CDR3 has 14 residues. Trimming removed 4 bases from V and 2 bases from J, with 11 bases in between. Germline assignment: CDR1 SGHTA and CDR2 FQGNSA. In DNA, the CDR3 is TGTGCCAGCAGCTCCTGGACAGTTCAAGAGACCCAGTACTTC. It codes for CASSSWTVQETQYF. The full variable domain, its missing parts supplied by reference TRBV7-2 and TRBJ2-5, is GAGVSQSPSNKVTEKGKDVELRCDPISGHTALYWYRQSLGQGLEFLIYFQGNSAPDKSGLPSDRFSAERTGGSVSTLTIQRTQQEDSAVYLCASSSWTVQETQYFGPGTRLLVL.

J is TRBJ2-7 and V is TRBV5-1; 8 bases line up with TRBD1. V gave up 2 bases and J gave up 3 bases; unmatched junction bases: 10. Germline lookup yields CDR1 SGHRS and CDR2 YFSETQ. This CDR3 region has 16 residues. CDR3 DNA sequence: TGCGCCAGCAGCTTAAGTGACAGGGGATTAGGCTACGAGCAGTACTTC. Translating gives CASSLSDRGLGYEQYF.

The chain has TRBV10-2 and TRBJ2-1; a weak D match, TRBD2 (6 bases). This CDR3 contains 15 residues. Germline loops: CDR1 WSHSY, CDR2 SAAADI. Trimming left V 6 bases short and J 1 base short, with 13 bases between. The CDR3 loop reads CASSPGTPSYNEQFF. CDR3 bases: TGCGCCAGCAGCCCCGGGACTCCGTCCTACAATGAGCAGTTCTTC.

This chain connects TRBV5-1 to TRBJ1-3; no definite D call. V lost 0 bases, J lost 0 bases, and 7 bases lay in between. CDR1 is SGHRS and CDR2 is YFSETQ in the germline V gene. This CDR3 comprises 15 residues. CDR3 loop: CASSLDRSSGNTIYF. The CDR3 nucleotides read TGCGCCAGCAGCTTGGACCGGAGCTCTGGAAACACCATATATTTT.

This clone came up a few times. The rearrangement links TRBV29-1 to TRBJ1-1; 12 bases align to TRBD1. The CDR3 length is 14 residues. The ends lost 7 bases at V and 5 bases at J; junction bases unmatched: 8. Germline V lookup: CDR1 SQVTM, CDR2 ANQGSEA. The CDR3 nucleotides are TGCAGCGCAACGGGACAGGGGGCACGGACTGAAGCTTTCTTT. Translated: CSATGQGARTEAFF.

The chain combines TRBV29-1 with TRBJ2-1; 8 positions agree with TRBD2. V shed 3 bases, J shed 4 bases, and the junction held 5 bases outside the gene matches. This CDR3 contains 14 residues. Germline V gene lookup returns CDR1 SQVTM and CDR2 ANQGSEA. CDR3 amino acids: CSVEKRGKYNEQFF. DNA of the CDR3: TGCAGCGTTGAGAAGCGGGGGAAATACAATGAGCAGTTCTTC.

This clone was seen more than once but under ten times. The genes are TRBV7-8 and TRBJ2-2, with D tentatively TRBD2 (5 bases). The CDR3 extends over 16 amino acids. The V and J ends lost 1 base and 3 bases respectively, with 12 bases between them. The V gene's germline CDR1 is SGHVS and CDR2 FQNEAQ. The CDR3 is CASSLVGGPHTGELFF. The DNA of the CDR3 is TGTGCCAGCAGCTTAGTAGGAGGACCACACACCGGGGAGCTGTTTTTT.

CDR3 amino acids: CASSSTYEQYF. The CDR3 DNA sequence: TGTGCCAGCAGTTCGACATACGAGCAGTACTTC. J is TRBJ2-7 and V is TRBV6-5; D gene unclear. With 4 bases removed from V and 4 bases from J, the gap between germline ends came to 5 bases. This CDR3 has 11 residues. CDR1 and CDR2 (germline): MNHEY, SVGAGI.

The chain couples TRBV19 to TRBJ2-7, with D perhaps matching TRBD1 (6 bases). Germline V gene lookup returns CDR1 LNHDA and CDR2 SQIVND (reference sequence). The CDR3 loop spans 19 amino acids. V was shortened by 5 bases and J by 0 bases, with 26 bases between the two germline ends. The CDR3, as DNA: TGTGCCAGTAGTCTCCGGACAGACCCTGGCAGAGTACACTCCTACGAGCAGTACTTC. It codes for CASSLRTDPGRVHSYEQYF.

A single count supports this clone. The rearrangement joins TRBV6-1 to TRBJ1-1; no firm D call. The CDR3 has 15 residues. The germline V gene encodes CDR1 MNHNS and CDR2 SASEGT. V lost 6 bases, J lost 3 bases, and 17 bases lay in between. The CDR3 region has the DNA TGTGCCAGCAGGAACATGGACGGACTGCACACTGAAGCTTTCTTT. It translates to CASRNMDGLHTEAFF.

Only one count was recorded for this clone. The chain recombines TRBV6-1 with TRBJ1-6; D is unclear. Germline values: CDR1 MNHNS, CDR2 SASEGT. Trimming took off 5 bases at V and 6 bases at J, with 8 bases between the two ends. This CDR3 contains 13 residues. The CDR3 loop reads CASSYEANSPLHF. The CDR3 DNA is TGTGCCAGCAGTTATGAGGCTAATTCACCCCTCCACTTT.

This clone showed up just a few times. The chain couples TRBV7-9 to TRBJ2-7; D uncertain. CDR3 length: 14 amino acids. Germline V gene lookup returns CDR1 SEHNR and CDR2 FQNEAQ (reference sequence). The ends were cut back, 3 bases at V and 2 bases at J, with 11 bases in the middle. CDR3 bases: TGTGCCAGCAGCTTGGTTGGCCCCCCCTACGAGCAGTACTTC. Amino acid sequence: CASSLVGPPYEQYF.

The chain recombines TRBV19 with TRBJ2-7; 8 bases fit TRBD1. The CDR3 runs to 14 residues. V dropped 4 bases and J dropped 0; count of bases not matched to a gene: 2. CDR1 is LNHDA, CDR2 SQIVND, per germline (reference sequence). The CDR3 loop reads CASSKTGDSYEQYF. DNA of the CDR3: TGTGCCAGTAGTAAGACAGGGGACTCCTACGAGCAGTACTTC.

This chain connects TRBV5-1 to TRBJ2-3; 8 nucleotides match TRBD2. After removal of 5 bases from V and 7 bases from J, the junction contained 9 bases not matched to a gene. The CDR3 totals 14 residues. CDR1 and CDR2 (germline): SGHRS, YFSETQ. The CDR3 sequence: CASSAGGPSYTQYF. The CDR3 nucleotides read TGCGCCAGCAGTGCGGGGGGACCTTCTTATACGCAGTATTTT.

The rearrangement joins TRBV5-6 to TRBJ1-2; D unclear. Trimming left V 0 bases short and J 9 bases short, with 9 bases between. The CDR3 length is 12 residues. Looked up from germline, CDR1 is SGHDT and CDR2 is YYEEEE. CDR3 sequence: CASSLGFQSYTF. The CDR3 DNA sequence: TGTGCCAGCAGCTTGGGATTCCAGAGCTACACCTTC.

This chain joins TRBV2 and TRBJ2-1; tentative D call: TRBD2 (6 bases). Germline V gene data show CDR1 as SNHLY and CDR2 as FYNNEI. Between the trimmed V and J ends, which lost 3 bases and 4 bases, there was a span of 19 bases. The CDR3 sequence is 17 residues long. CDR3 in amino acids: CASSEVRWAGQYNEQFF. CDR3 sequence (DNA): TGTGCCAGCAGTGAGGTTCGGTGGGCGGGGCAATACAATGAGCAGTTCTTC. Together with reference TRBV2 and TRBJ2-1, the CDR3 gives the full variable domain: EPEVTQTPSHQVTQMGQEVILRCVPISNHLYFYWYRQILGQKVEFLVSFYNNEISEKSEIFDDQFSVERPDGSNFTLKIRSTKLEDSAMYFCASSEVRWAGQYNEQFFGPGTRLTVL.

This clone was counted between two and nine times. The chain recombines TRBV27 with TRBJ2-7, with D possibly being TRBD1 (6 bases). This CDR3 region has 15 residues. V was trimmed by 2 bases and J by 2 bases, leaving 13 bases between them. Germline V CDR1 and CDR2: MNHEY, SMNVEV (reference sequence). As DNA, the CDR3 is TGTGCCAGCAGTTTACTGCAGGGACAACCCTACGAGCAGTACTTC. Translating gives CASSLLQGQPYEQYF.

The gene calls are TRBV11-2 and TRBJ2-1; 9 positions match TRBD2. J lost 3 bases, V lost 5 bases, and 5 bases had no gene match. This CDR3 is built from 15 residues. CDR1 is SGHAT and CDR2 is FQNNGV in the germline V gene. CDR3 sequence (DNA): TGTGCCAGCAGCCCCGGGACTAGCTTCTACAATGAGCAGTTCTTC. Its protein product is CASSPGTSFYNEQFF. The variable domain in full, completed from reference TRBV11-2 and TRBJ2-1, reads EAGVAQSPRYKIIEKRQSVAFWCNPISGHATLYWYQQILGQGPKLLIQFQNNGVVDDSQLPKDRFSAERLKGVDSTLKIQPAKLEDSAVYLCASSPGTSFYNEQFFGPGTRLTVL.

The table lists this clone with a few counts. The chain has TRBV14 and TRBJ2-7; 11 positions agree with TRBD1. This CDR3 contains 15 residues. Germline V gene lookup returns CDR1 SGHDN and CDR2 FVKESK. With 1 base clipped from V and 4 bases from J, the junction kept 3 bases outside the gene matches. The CDR3 region is CASSQGGTGGYEQYF. In DNA form, the CDR3 reads TGTGCCAGCAGCCAAGGTGGGACAGGGGGTTACGAGCAGTACTTC.

The chain joins TRBV10-2 to TRBJ2-5; perhaps TRBD1 as D (7 bases). CDR1 and CDR2 (germline): WSHSY, SAAADI. The CDR3 length is 13 residues. V was pared by 8 bases and J by 2 bases, with 12 bases between. This CDR3 reads CASGGTVQETQYF. For the CDR3, the DNA is TGCGCCAGCGGGGGGACAGTTCAAGAGACCCAGTACTTC.

The CDR3 DNA reads as TGTGCCAGCAGTGAATCTTGGACAGGCCTTAAAGGCTACACCTTC. Amino acid sequence: CASSESWTGLKGYTF. The chain uses TRBV2 and TRBJ1-2; 7 bases map to TRBD1. The CDR3 is made up of 15 amino acids. Trimming removed 2 bases from V and 8 bases from J; junction bases left unmatched: 11. Germline CDR1 SNHLY, CDR2 FYNNEI.